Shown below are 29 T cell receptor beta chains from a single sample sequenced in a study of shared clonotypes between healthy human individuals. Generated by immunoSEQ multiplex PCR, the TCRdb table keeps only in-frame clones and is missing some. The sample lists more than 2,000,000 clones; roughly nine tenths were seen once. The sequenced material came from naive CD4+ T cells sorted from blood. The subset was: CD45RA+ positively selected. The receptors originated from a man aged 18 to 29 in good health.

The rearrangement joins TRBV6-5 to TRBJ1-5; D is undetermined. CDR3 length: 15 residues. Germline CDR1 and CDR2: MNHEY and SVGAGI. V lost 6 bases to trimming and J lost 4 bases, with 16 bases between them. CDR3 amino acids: CASRLRLAGNQPQHF. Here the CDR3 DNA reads TGTGCCAGCAGACTCCGTCTCGCCGGAAATCAGCCCCAGCATTTT.

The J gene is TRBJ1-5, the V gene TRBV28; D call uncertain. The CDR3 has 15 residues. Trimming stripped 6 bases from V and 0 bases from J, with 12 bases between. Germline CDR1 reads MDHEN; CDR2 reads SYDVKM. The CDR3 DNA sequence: TGTGCCAGCAGGCCTACAGTTAATAGCAATCAGCCCCAGCATTTT. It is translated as CASRPTVNSNQPQHF.

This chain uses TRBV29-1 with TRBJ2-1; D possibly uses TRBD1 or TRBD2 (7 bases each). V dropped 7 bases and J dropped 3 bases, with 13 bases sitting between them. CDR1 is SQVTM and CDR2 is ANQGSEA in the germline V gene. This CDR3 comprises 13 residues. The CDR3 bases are TGCAGCGCAGGGGGGGCCAGCTACAATGAGCAGTTCTTC. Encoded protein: CSAGGASYNEQFF.

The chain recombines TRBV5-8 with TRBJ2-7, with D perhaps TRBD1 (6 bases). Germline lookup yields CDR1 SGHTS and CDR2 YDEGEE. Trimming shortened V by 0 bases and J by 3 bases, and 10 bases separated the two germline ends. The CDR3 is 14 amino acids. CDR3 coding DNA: TGTGCCAGCAGCTTGGCCGGGACAAACTACGAGCAGTACTTC. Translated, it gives CASSLAGTNYEQYF.

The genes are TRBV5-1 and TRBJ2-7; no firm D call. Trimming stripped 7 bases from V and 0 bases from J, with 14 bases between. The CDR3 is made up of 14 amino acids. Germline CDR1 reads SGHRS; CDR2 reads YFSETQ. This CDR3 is CASDDASSSYEQYF. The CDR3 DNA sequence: TGCGCCAGCGACGACGCCTCCTCCTCCTACGAGCAGTACTTC.

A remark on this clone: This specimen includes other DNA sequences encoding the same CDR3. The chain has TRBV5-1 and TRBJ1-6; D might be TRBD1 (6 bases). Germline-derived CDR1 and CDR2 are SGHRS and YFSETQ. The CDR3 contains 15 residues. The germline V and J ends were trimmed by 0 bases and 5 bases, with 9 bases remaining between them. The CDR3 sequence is CASSLESGDNSPLHF. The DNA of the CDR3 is TGCGCCAGCAGCTTGGAGTCAGGGGATAATTCACCCCTCCACTTT.

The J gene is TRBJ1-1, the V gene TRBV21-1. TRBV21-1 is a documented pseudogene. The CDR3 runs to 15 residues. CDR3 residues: CASSKGEGMNTEAFF. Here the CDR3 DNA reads TGTGCCAGCAGCAAAGGGGAGGGGATGAACACTGAAGCTTTCTTT.

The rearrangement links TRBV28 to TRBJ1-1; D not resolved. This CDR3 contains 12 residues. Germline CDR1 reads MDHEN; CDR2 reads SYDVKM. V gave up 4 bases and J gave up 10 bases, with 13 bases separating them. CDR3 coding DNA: TGTGCCAGCAGTTCCTCTACAAGAGGAGCTTTCTTT. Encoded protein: CASSSSTRGAFF.

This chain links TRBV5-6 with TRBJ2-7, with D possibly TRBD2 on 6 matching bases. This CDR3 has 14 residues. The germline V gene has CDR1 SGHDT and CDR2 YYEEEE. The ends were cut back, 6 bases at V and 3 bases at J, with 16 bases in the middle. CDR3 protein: CASTSLGGNYEQYF. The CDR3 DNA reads TGTGCCAGCACGTCCTTGGGGGGAAACTACGAGCAGTACTTC. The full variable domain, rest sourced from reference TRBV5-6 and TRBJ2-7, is DAGVTQSPTHLIKTRGQQVTLRCSPKSGHDTVSWYQQALGQGPQFIFQYYEEEERQRGNFPDRFSGHQFPNYSSELNVNALLLGDSALYLCASTSLGGNYEQYFGPGTRLTVT.

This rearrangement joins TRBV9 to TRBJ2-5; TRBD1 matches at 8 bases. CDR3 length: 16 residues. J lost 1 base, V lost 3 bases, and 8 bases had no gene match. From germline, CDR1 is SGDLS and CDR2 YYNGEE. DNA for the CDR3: TGTGCCAGCAGCGAGAGACAGGGGAGGATCCAAGAGACCCAGTACTTC. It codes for CASSERQGRIQETQYF. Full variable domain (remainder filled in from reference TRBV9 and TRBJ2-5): DSGVTQTPKHLITATGQRVTLRCSPRSGDLSVYWYQQSLDQGLQFLIQYYNGEERAKGNILERFSAQQFPDLHSELNLSSLELGDSALYFCASSERQGRIQETQYFGPGTRLLVL.

This CDR3 reads CASSFRGLGTEAFF. The CDR3 DNA is TGTGCCAGCAGCTTCAGGGGGCTGGGCACTGAAGCTTTCTTT. The chain has TRBV5-8 and TRBJ1-1; 8 bases match TRBD1. The CDR3 covers 14 residues. Germline V lookup: CDR1 SGHTS, CDR2 YDEGEE. V lost 2 bases and J lost 4; bases outside the gene matches: 4.

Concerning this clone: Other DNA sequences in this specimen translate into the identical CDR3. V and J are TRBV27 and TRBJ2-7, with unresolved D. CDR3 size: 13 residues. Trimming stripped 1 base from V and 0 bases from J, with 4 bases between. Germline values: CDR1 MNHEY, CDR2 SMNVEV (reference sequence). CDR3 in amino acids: CASSLWGSYEQYF. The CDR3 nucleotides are TGTGCCAGCAGTTTATGGGGCTCCTACGAGCAGTACTTC.

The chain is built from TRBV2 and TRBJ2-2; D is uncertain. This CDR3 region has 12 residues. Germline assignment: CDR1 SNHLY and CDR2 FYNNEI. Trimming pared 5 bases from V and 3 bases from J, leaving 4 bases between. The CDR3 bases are TGTGCCAGCAGTACAGACACCGGGGAGCTGTTTTTT. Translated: CASSTDTGELFF.

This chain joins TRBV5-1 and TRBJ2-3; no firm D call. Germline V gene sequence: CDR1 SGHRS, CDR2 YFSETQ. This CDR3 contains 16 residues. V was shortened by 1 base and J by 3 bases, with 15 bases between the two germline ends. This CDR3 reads CASSLPTGVATDTQYF. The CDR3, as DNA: TGCGCCAGCAGCTTGCCCACTGGCGTCGCGACAGATACGCAGTATTTT.

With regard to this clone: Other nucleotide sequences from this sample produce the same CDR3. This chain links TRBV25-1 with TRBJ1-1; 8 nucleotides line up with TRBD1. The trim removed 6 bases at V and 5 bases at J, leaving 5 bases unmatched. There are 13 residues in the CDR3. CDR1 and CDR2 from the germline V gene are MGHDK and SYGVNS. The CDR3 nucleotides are TGTGCCAGCAGCGGACAGGGCGGGACTGAAGCTTTCTTT. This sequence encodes CASSGQGGTEAFF.

Here the CDR3 DNA reads TGTGCCAGCAGCATGGGACTAGCGGACCTCACAGATACGCAGTATTTT. This sequence encodes CASSMGLADLTDTQYF. The V and J genes are TRBV9 and TRBJ2-3; 11 nucleotides line up with TRBD2. The length of the CDR3 is 16 residues. Germline CDR1 reads SGDLS; CDR2 reads YYNGEE. After removal of 4 bases from V and 2 bases from J, the junction contained 6 bases not matched to a gene.

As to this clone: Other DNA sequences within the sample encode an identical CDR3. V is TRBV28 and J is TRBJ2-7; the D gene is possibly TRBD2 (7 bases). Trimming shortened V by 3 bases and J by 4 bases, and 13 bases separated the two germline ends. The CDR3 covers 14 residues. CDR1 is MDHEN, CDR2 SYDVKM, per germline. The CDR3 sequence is CASSLGGTPYEQYF. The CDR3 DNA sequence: TGTGCCAGCAGTTTGGGGGGGACACCTTACGAGCAGTACTTC.

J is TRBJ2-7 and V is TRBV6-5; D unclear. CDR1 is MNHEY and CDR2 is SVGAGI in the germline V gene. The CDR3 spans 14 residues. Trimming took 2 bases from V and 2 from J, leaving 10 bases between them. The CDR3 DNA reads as TGTGCCAGCAGTTACAACATCCGGGCCTACGAGCAGTACTTC. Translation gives CASSYNIRAYEQYF.

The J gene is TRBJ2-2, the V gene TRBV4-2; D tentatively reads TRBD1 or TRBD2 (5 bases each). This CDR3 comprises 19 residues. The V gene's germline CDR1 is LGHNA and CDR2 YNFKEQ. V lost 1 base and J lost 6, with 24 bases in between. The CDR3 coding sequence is TGTGCCAGCAGCCAAGGCGGTTTCAAGGCAGGGAGAGGCGCCGGGGAGCTGTTTTTT. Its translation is CASSQGGFKAGRGAGELFF.

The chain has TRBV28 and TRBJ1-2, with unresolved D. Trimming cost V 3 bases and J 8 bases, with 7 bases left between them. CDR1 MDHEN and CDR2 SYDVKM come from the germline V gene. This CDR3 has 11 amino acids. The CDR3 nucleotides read TGTGCCAGCAGTTTTGGCGTAGGCTACACCTTC. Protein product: CASSFGVGYTF.

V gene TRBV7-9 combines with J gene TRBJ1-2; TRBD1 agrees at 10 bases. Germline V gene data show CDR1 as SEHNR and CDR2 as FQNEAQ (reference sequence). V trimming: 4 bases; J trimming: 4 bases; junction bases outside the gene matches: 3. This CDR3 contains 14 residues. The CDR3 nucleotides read TGTGCCAGCAGCTCCGGGGACAGGGGCTATGGCTACACCTTC. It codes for CASSSGDRGYGYTF.

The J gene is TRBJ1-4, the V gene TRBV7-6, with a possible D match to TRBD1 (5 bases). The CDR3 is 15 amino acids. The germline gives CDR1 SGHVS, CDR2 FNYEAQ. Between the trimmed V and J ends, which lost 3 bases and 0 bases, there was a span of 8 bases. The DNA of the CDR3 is TGTGCCAGCAGCTTGCGGACAACAACTAATGAAAAACTGTTTTTT. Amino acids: CASSLRTTTNEKLFF.

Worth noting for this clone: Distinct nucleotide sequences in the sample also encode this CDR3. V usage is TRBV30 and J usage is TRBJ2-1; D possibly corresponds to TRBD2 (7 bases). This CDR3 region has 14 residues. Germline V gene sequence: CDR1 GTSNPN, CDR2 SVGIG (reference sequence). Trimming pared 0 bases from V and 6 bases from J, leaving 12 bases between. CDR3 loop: CAWSVRRGGNEQFF. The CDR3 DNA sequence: TGTGCCTGGAGTGTACGGAGGGGGGGCAATGAGCAGTTCTTC.

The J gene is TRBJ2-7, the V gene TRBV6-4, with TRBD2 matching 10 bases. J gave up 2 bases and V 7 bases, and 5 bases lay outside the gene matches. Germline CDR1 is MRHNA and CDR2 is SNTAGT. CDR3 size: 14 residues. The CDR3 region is CASKEREGPYEQYF. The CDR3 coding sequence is TGTGCCAGCAAGGAGCGGGAGGGCCCCTACGAGCAGTACTTC.

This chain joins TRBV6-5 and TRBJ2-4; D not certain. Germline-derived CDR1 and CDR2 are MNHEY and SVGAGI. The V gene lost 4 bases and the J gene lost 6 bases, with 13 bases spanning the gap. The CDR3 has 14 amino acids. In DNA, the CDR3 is TGTGCCAGCAGTTCGACCAGTACCCGAAACATTCAGTACTTC. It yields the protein CASSSTSTRNIQYF.

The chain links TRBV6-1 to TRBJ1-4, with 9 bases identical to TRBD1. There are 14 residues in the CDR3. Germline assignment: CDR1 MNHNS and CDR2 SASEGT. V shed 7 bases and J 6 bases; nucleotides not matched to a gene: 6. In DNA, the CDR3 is TGTGCCAGCAATCCGGGACAGGGTTATGAAAAACTGTTTTTT. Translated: CASNPGQGYEKLFF.

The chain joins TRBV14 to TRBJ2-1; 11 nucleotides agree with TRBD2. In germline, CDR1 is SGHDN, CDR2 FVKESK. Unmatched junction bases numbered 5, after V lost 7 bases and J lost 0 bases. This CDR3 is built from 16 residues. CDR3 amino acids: CASTPGTSGSYNEQFF. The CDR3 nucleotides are TGTGCCAGCACGCCAGGGACTAGCGGCTCCTACAATGAGCAGTTCTTC.

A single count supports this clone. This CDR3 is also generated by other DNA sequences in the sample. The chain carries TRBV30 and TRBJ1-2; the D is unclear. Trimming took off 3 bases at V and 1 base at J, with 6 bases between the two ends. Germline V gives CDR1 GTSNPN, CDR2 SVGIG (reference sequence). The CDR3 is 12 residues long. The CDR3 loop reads CAWRGNNYGYTF. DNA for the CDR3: TGTGCCTGGAGAGGCAATAACTATGGCTACACCTTC.

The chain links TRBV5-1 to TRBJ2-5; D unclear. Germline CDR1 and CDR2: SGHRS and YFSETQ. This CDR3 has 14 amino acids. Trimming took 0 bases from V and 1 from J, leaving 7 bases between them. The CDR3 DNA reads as TGCGCCAGCAGCTTGGTGCGGCCCCAAGAGACCCAGTACTTC. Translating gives CASSLVRPQETQYF.